The source of this T cell receptor (beta chain) is a study of blood T cell repertoires in COVID-19. The wider study: COVID-19 samples, acute and convalescent, were from the United States, Italy and Spain. The cDNA or gDNA used as material had been derived from T cells, B-cell-depleted T cells, or PBMCs.

Seattle patients were enrolled during active infection and followed longitudinally. From germline, CDR1 is LGHDT and CDR2 YNNKEL (reference sequence). V lost 0 bases and J lost 0; bases outside the gene matches: 7. CDR3 length: 19 amino acids. Produced via immunoSEQ multiplex PCR; TCRdb's table is partial and in-frame only. The repertoire has about 310,000 clones, 90% of them found once; the top ten carry 2.5% to 3.5%. Sequencing was performed on peripheral blood. This TCR derives from a woman in her twenties or thirties with COVID-19, enrolled during active disease. The V call is TRBV3-1 (or the pseudogene TRBV3-2), the J call TRBJ2-3; 12 bases fit TRBD2. The CDR3 DNA reads TGTGCCAGCAGCCAAGAGGGACTAGCGGGTATAACTAGCACAGATACGCAGTATTTT. The encoded protein is CASSQEGLAGITSTDTQYF.